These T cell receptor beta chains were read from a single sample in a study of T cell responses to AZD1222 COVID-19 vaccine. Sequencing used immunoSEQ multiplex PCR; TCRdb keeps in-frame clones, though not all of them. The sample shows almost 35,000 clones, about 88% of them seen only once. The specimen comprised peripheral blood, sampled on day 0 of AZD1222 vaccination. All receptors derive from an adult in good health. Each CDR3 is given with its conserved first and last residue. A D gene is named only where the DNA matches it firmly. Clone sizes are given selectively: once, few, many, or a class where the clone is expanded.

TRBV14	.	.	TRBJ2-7	TGTGCCAGCAGCCCCGACACAGGGCCCTACGAGCAGTACTTC	CASSPDTGPYEQYF
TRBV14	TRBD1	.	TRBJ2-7	TGTGCCAGCAGTACCCGGGACAGCTATACCTACGAGCAGTACTTC	CASSTRDSYTYEQYF
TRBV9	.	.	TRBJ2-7	TGTGCCAGCAGCTATAGTGGAACATCGGGCAGCGAGCAGTACTTC	CASSYSGTSGSEQYF
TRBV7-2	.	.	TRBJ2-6	TGTGCCAGCAGCTTAGTGGCGATCCACTCTGGGGCCAACGTCCTGACTTTC	CASSLVAIHSGANVLTF
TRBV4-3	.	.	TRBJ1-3	TGCGCCAGCAGCCAAGATCCCAGGAGCTCTGGAAACACCATATATTTT	CASSQDPRSSGNTIYF
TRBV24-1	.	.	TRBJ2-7	TGTGCCACCAGTGATTATAGGGCGGCCTACGAGCAGTACTTC	CATSDYRAAYEQYF
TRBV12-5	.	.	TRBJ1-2	TGTGCTAGTGCCCCCGGCATGTCGGGACACAACTATGGCTACACCTTC	CASAPGMSGHNYGYTF
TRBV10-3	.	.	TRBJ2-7	TGTGCCATCACTCCGGGCCAGAGCTCCTACGAGCAGTACTTC	CAITPGQSSYEQYF
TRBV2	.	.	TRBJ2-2	TGTGCCAGCAGTGAAGTTTGGACTTCGGGAGGGGAGCTGTTTTTT	CASSEVWTSGGELFF
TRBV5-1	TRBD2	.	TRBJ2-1	TGCGCCAGCAGCTGGGGACTAGGGGTCGATGAGCAGTTCTTC	CASSWGLGVDEQFF
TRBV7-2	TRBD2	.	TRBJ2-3	TGTGCCAGCAGCTCTGGACACTTAGCGGGAGTATTTTTT	CASSSGHLAGVFF
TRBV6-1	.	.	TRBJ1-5	TGTGCCAGCAGTGAAGTAGGGGCGGAGTATCAGCCCCAGCATTTT	CASSEVGAEYQPQHF
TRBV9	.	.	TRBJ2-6	TGTGCCAGCAGCCCTCCACCCTCAGGAGGGGGAAGCTCTGGGGCCAACGTCCTGACTTTC	CASSPPPSGGGSSGANVLTF
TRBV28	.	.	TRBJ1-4	TGTGCCAGCAGCACGGGGTCAACTAATGAAAAACTGTTTTTT	CASSTGSTNEKLFF
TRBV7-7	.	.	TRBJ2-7	TGTGCCAGCAGCACCCGCGACAGCACAACCTACGAGCAGTACTTC	CASSTRDSTTYEQYF
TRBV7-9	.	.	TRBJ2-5	TGTGCCAGCAGCTTAGCCCCGAGGAACCAAGAGACCCAGTACTTC	CASSLAPRNQETQYF
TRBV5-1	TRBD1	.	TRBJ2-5	TGCGCCAGCAGCGGGGACAGGGGCGCCCAGGAGACCCAGTACTTC	CASSGDRGAQETQYF
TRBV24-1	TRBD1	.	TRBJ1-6	TGTGCCACCAGTGATAGGACAGGTCGTTCACCCCTCCACTTT	CATSDRTGRSPLHF
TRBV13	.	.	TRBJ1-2	TGTGCCAGCAGCTTACAGGGGAATGGCTACACCTTC	CASSLQGNGYTF
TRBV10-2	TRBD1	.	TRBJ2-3	TGCGCCAGCAGCCACTCGTTGGGACAGGGGCGCTACTTGCAAGATACGCAGTATTTT	CASSHSLGQGRYLQDTQYF
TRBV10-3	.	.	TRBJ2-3	TGTGCCATCACTGACGCCAATTTAGGCACAGATACGCAGTATTTT	CAITDANLGTDTQYF
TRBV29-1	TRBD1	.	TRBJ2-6	TGCAGCGTTGAGAGTAGGGACAGGGTAACTCCCTCTGGGGCCAACGTCCTGACTTTC	CSVESRDRVTPSGANVLTF
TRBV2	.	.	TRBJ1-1	TGTGCCAGCAGTGAAGGGTGGAGGGGTGGAGATACTGAAGCTTTCTTT	CASSEGWRGGDTEAFF
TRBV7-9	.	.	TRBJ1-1	TGTGCCAGCAGCAATAAACGGACAGACACTGAAGCTTTCTTT	CASSNKRTDTEAFF
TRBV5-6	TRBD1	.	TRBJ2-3	TGTGCCAGCAGCTCCCGAGGGGGCGCAGATACGCAGTATTTT	CASSSRGGADTQYF
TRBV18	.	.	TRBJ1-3	TGTGCCAGCTCACCACCTAACAGTTACTCTGGAAACACCATATATTTT	CASSPPNSYSGNTIYF
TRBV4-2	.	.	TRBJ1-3	TGTGCCAGCAGCCAGGGGCAGGAGTCTGGAAACACCATATATTTT	CASSQGQESGNTIYF
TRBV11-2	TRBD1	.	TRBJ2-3	TGTGCCAGCAGCCCCAGGGGGCGGGATACGCAGTATTTT	CASSPRGRDTQYF
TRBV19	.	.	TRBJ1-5	TGTGCCAGTAGTGGATGGACAGTCAATCAGCCCCAGCATTTT	CASSGWTVNQPQHF
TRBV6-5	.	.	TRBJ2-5	TGTGCCAGCAGTTCTGGACCGGACGAGACCCAGTACTTC	CASSSGPDETQYF
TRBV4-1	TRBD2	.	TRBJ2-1	TGCGCCAGCAGCCATTGGACTAGCGGGAGGAATGGCGATGAGCAGTTCTTC	CASSHWTSGRNGDEQFF
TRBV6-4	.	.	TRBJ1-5	TGTGCCAGCAGTGACGGGGAGGGAGGCAATCAGCCCCAGCATTTT	CASSDGEGGNQPQHF
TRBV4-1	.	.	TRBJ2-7	TGCGCCAGCAGCTCCCGGGACGGGGGCTACGAGCAGTACTTC	CASSSRDGGYEQYF
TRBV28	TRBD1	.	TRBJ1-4	TGTGCCAGCAGTCTTGGACAGGCCTTTCATGAAAAACTGTTTTTT	CASSLGQAFHEKLFF
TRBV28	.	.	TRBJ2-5	TGTGCCAGCAGTCCCCATGTCGGAAACCAAGAGACCCAGTACTTC	CASSPHVGNQETQYF
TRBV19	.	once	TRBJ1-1	TGTGCCAGTAGGACTGGGGACAACCGGAACACTGAAGCTTTCTTT	CASRTGDNRNTEAFF
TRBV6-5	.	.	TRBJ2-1	TGTGCCAGCCGGGGGGCAGGGGGCTTCGATGAGCAGTTCTTC	CASRGAGGFDEQFF
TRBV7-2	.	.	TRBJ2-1	TGTGCCAGCAGCCTATCGGGGGCTAATGAGCAGTTCTTC	CASSLSGANEQFF
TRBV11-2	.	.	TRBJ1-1	TGTGCCAGCAGCCCAAACCAGGCGGGGTTCGGTCTCTTCTTT	CASSPNQAGFGLFF
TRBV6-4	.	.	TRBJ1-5	TGTGCCAGCAGCGTAACAAGCGATCAGCCCCAGCATTTT	CASSVTSDQPQHF
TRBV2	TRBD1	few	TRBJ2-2	TGTGCCAGCGATTTTGTGGACAGGGGATCCCCTTCAAGGACCGGGGAGCTGTTTTTT	CASDFVDRGSPSRTGELFF
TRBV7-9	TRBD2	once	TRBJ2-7	TGTGCCAGCAGCGGGACTAGCCGCGACGAGCAGTACTTC	CASSGTSRDEQYF
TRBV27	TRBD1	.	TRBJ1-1	TGTGCCAGCAGTTTTGGCGAGAGACAGGGTTTGGGCACTGAAGCTTTCTTT	CASSFGERQGLGTEAFF
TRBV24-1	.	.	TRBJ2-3	TGTGCCACCAGTGCATCAGGGACTAGCACAGATACGCAGTATTTT	CATSASGTSTDTQYF
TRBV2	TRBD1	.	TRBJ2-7	TGTGCCAGCAGTGAATTGGGAAGAAGAGGGGGACAGGTCGAGCAGTACTTC	CASSELGRRGGQVEQYF
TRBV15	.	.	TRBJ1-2	TGTGCCACCAGCGCAGGGACTTTATATGGCTACACCTTC	CATSAGTLYGYTF
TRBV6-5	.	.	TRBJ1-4	TGTGCCAGCAGCGACCGGCGAGAAAAACTGTTTTTT	CASSDRREKLFF
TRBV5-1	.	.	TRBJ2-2	TGCGCCAGCAGCTTACAGGGTCCGGACACCGGGGAGCTGTTTTTT	CASSLQGPDTGELFF
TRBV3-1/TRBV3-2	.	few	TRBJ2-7	TGTGCCAGCAGCCAAGTCGGTTACGAGCAGTACTTC	CASSQVGYEQYF
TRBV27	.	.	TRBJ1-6	TGTGCCAGCAGTTGGGGGGGCGGGTCACCCCTCCACTTT	CASSWGGGSPLHF
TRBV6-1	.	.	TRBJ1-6	TGTGCCAGCAGTGAAGGCACAGGGTACGGTTCACCCCTCCACTTT	CASSEGTGYGSPLHF
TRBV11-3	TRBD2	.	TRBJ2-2	TGTGCCAGCAGCTCGGGACTAGCGGGGGCAAACACCGGGGAGCTGTTTTTT	CASSSGLAGANTGELFF
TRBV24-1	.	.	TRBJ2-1	TGTGCCACCAGTGAAGGAGGGACCAATGAGCAGTTCTTC	CATSEGGTNEQFF
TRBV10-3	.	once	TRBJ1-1	TGTGCCATCAGTGAGTCCCTCCGGAACACTGAAGCTTTCTTT	CAISESLRNTEAFF